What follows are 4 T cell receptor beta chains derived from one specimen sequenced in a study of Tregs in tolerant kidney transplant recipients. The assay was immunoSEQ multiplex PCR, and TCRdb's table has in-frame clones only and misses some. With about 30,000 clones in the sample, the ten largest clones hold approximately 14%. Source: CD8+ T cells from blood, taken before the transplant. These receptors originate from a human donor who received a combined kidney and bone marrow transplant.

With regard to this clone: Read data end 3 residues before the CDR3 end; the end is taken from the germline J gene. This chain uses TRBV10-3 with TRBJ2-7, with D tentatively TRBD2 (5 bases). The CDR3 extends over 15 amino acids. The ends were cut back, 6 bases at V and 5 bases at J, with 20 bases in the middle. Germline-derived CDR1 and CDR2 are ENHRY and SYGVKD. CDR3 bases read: TGTGCCATCAGCCCCCTTGGAGGACTGGGCGACGAG. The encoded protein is CAISPLGGLGDE. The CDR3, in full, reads CAISPLGGLGDEQYF.

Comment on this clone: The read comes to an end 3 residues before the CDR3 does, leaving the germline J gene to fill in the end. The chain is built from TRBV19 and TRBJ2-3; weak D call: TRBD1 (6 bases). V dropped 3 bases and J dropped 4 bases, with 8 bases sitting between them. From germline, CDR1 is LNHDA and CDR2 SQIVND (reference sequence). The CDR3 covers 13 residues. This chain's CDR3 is CASSMQGPDTQYF. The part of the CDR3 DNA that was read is TGTGCCAGTAGTATGCAGGGGCCAGATACG.

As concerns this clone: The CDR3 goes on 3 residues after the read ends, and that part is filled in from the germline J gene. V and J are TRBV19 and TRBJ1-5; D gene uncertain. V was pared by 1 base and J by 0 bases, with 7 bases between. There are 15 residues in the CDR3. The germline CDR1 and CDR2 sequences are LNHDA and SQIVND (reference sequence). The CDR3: CASSIAPYSNQPQHF. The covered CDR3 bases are TGTGCCAGTAGTATAGCCCCTTATAGCAATCAGCCC. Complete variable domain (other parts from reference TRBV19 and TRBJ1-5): DGGITQSPKYLFRKEGQNVTLSCEQNLNHDAMYWYRQDPGQGLRLIYYSQIVNDFQKGDIAEGYSVSREKKESFPLTVTSAQKNPTAFYLCASSIAPYSNQPQHFGDGTRLSIL.

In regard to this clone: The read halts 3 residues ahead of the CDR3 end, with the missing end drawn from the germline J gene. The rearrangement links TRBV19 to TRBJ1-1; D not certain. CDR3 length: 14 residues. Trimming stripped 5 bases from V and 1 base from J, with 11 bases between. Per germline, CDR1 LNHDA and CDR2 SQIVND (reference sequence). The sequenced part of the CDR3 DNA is TGTGCCAGTAGTTACGGGTTCCCGAACACTGAA. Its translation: CASSYGFPNTE. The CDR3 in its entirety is CASSYGFPNTEAFF.